This T cell receptor beta chain was recovered during a study of T cells in Graves' hyperthyroidism and ophthalmopathy. Study-level results: Model-based prediction identified ophthalmopathy a median approximately 6 months prior to its onset. Most expanded thyroid clonotypes above 0.001 recurred in blood.

This clonotype occurred a few times. Antigen: not known. Patients aged 18 to 65 with hyperthyroidism were newly diagnosed, with duration under 2 months. Exclusion criteria comprised uncontrolled infection, other autoimmune disease, pregnancy or lactation. Amplification targeted TCR beta CDR3 regions from RNA transcripts. With the HTBI primer set, the TCR CDR3 went through a first round of RT-PCR. TCRdb re-analysed the multiplex PCR reads in MiXCR, keeping a single row per CDR3 protein. The sample includes roughly 360,000 distinct CDR3 sequences, about 13% of them seen just once. The sample was blood. The clonotype comes from a man between 25 and 39 years old with Graves' hyperthyroidism that later progressed to Graves' ophthalmopathy.

CDR3 sequence (DNA): TGTGCCAGCAGTTTATCTGGGGGCTCCTATAATTCACCCCTCCACTTT. Its translation: CASSLSGGSYNSPLHF. The chain employs TRBV27 and TRBJ1-6; the D gene is possibly TRBD1 (5 bases). Looked up from germline, CDR1 is MNHEY and CDR2 is SMNVEV (reference sequence). Trimming left V 0 bases short and J 0 bases short, with 6 bases between. This CDR3 is built from 16 residues.